This T cell receptor beta chain comes out of a study of siplizumab effects on memory and regulatory T cells. The V gene's germline CDR1 is SGHNT and CDR2 YENEEA. The CDR3 covers 16 residues. V dropped 5 bases and J dropped 1 base, with 16 bases sitting between them. Sequenced by immunoSEQ multiplex PCR; TCRdb stores in-frame clones only, minus some. This table has more than 95,000 clones, about 94% appearing once. A word on this clone: Its cognate antigen is unknown.

Study-level findings and limits: Proliferating Tregs' suppressive function in siplizumab cultures went unconfirmed.

The specimen sequenced was Tregs sorted from blood. The chain is built from TRBV11-3 and TRBJ2-3; D not resolved. This sequence originates from a human donor in good health. CDR3 sequence (DNA): TGTGCCAGCAGCCCCAACGGTCTAGAGGGCACAGATACGCAGTATTTT. Its protein product is CASSPNGLEGTDTQYF.